This T cell receptor beta chain was retrieved from a study of blood T cell repertoires in COVID-19. The data were produced by immunoSEQ multiplex PCR, yet TCRdb's version contains in-frame clones alone and is incomplete. This sample yields 150,000 to 200,000 clones, of which 84% are seen a single time; less than 15% belongs to the top ten. Each recovered donor of Cohort 3 presented with two negative PCRs, clearance, or symptom resolution. The sample comprised PBMCs or T cells enriched from blood (not recorded which). The TCR sequence derives from a man aged 45-65 years who had recovered from COVID-19.

This chain's CDR3 is CASSPDRQGSYNEQFF. DNA for the CDR3: TGCGCCAGCAGCCCCGACAGACAGGGGTCCTACAATGAGCAGTTCTTC. The chain is built from TRBV4-3 and TRBJ2-1; TRBD1 aligns across 8 bases. The CDR3 is made up of 16 amino acids. V shed 4 bases and J 1 base; nucleotides not matched to a gene: 6. Germline V gene sequence: CDR1 LGHNA, CDR2 YSLEER.